This is a list of T cell receptor beta chains from one sample in a study of T cell changes during pregnancy in multiple sclerosis. Assay used: immunoSEQ multiplex PCR; TCRdb lists only in-frame clones, some missing. Among about 53,000 clones listed, around 90% were seen once. The sequencing here drew on CD4+ T cells from peripheral blood mononuclear cells, taken in the third trimester of pregnancy. Source of these receptors: a female donor with multiple sclerosis, enrolled in a pregnancy study. Both conserved end residues are part of each CDR3. The D gene is left open where the match is weak. Where a row states a size, it is once, few, many or the class of an expanded clone; other rows omit it.

DNA,CDR3,size,D,J,V
TGTGCCAGCAGTTCCCGGCAGCGGGGGGCAACAGATACGCAGTATTTT,CASSSRQRGATDTQYF,NA,TRBD2,TRBJ2-3,TRBV6-5
TGTGCCAGCAGCGGCCCGGGACAGCTAAATGAAAAACTGTTTTTT,CASSGPGQLNEKLFF,NA,TRBD1,TRBJ1-4,TRBV6-6
TGTGCCAGCACCACGGGGGACAGAATTAGCAGAGCCCAGTACTTC,CASTTGDRISRAQYF,once,NA,TRBJ2-5,TRBV7-2
TGTGCCAGCAGAAGGACAGGGGGCGATGAGCAGTTCTTC,CASRRTGGDEQFF,NA,TRBD1,TRBJ2-1,TRBV5-5
TGTGCCAGCAGTGCCTCGGACAACTTTAGCAATCAGCCCCAGCATTTT,CASSASDNFSNQPQHF,few,NA,TRBJ1-5,TRBV6-1
TGTGCCAGCTCAACCAAACCGGGACAGGGATTCTACGAGCAGTACTTC,CASSTKPGQGFYEQYF,NA,TRBD1,TRBJ2-7,TRBV18
TGCGCCAGCAGCTCCGGACAGTCTCCTGAAGCTTTCTTT,CASSSGQSPEAFF,NA,NA,TRBJ1-1,TRBV5-1
TGTACCAGCAGATCCCCCGGGAATGAGCAGTTCTTC,CTSRSPGNEQFF,NA,NA,TRBJ2-1,TRBV7-6
TGTGCCAGCAGCTCTACCCCCCTGCGGGGGGCCTACAATGAGCAGTTCTTC,CASSSTPLRGAYNEQFF,NA,TRBD2,TRBJ2-1,TRBV7-9
TGTGCCAGCTCACCACTGGACAGGACTAATTCACCCCTCCACTTT,CASSPLDRTNSPLHF,NA,TRBD1,TRBJ1-6,TRBV18
TGTGCCAGTAGTATAGTTGGACAGCGTAATGGCTACACCTTC,CASSIVGQRNGYTF,NA,NA,TRBJ1-2,TRBV19
TGTGCCAGCAGCCCGCGGGGGGGAGGACGCACAGATACGCAGTATTTT,CASSPRGGGRTDTQYF,NA,TRBD2,TRBJ2-3,TRBV7-9
TGTGCCAGCAGCACCGGGACAGGGGGTTACAATGAAAAACTGTTTTTT,CASSTGTGGYNEKLFF,NA,TRBD1,TRBJ1-4,TRBV7-9
TGTGCCAGTAGTATAGGTACCCACAGTGAAGCTTTCTTT,CASSIGTHSEAFF,NA,NA,TRBJ1-1,TRBV19
TGTGCCTGTTCGGGTTTTGGACAGCCCCAGCATTTT,CACSGFGQPQHF,NA,NA,TRBJ1-5,TRBV30
TGTGCCACCCAGGGACAGCTGGGAACTGAAGCTTTCTTT,CATQGQLGTEAFF,NA,TRBD1,TRBJ1-1,TRBV6-1
TGTGCCAGCAGCTTCCCAATCTCTCTCGCGGGCGGGGAGACCCAGTACTTC,CASSFPISLAGGETQYF,NA,NA,TRBJ2-5,TRBV11-2
TGTGCAAGTCGCTTAGAGGGACACTGTAGCTCCTACGAGCAGTACTTC,CASRLEGHCSSYEQYF,once,NA,TRBJ2-7,TRBV12-2
TGTGCCAGCAGCCCGATCGCCCGGGGTGAAAAACTGTTTTTT,CASSPIARGEKLFF,NA,NA,TRBJ1-4,TRBV11-2
TGTGCCAGCAGCCAAGATGCGACAGGGCCTGGAAACACCATATATTTT,CASSQDATGPGNTIYF,NA,TRBD1,TRBJ1-3,TRBV14
TGTGCCAGTAGTGGGGAGGGGTTAAAGATTACAGATACGCAGTATTTT,CASSGEGLKITDTQYF,NA,TRBD2,TRBJ2-3,TRBV19
TGCGCCAGCAGTGAGTTGTTCGGGGGGGGAGAGACCCAGTACTTC,CASSELFGGGETQYF,NA,TRBD2,TRBJ2-5,TRBV10-2
TGTGCCAGCAGCTCCCAGCGAACAGGGAGCGGCTACACCTTC,CASSSQRTGSGYTF,NA,NA,TRBJ1-2,TRBV7-6
TGTGCCAGCTCACCCCCCACGGGGGTATACGAGCAGTACTTC,CASSPPTGVYEQYF,few,NA,TRBJ2-7,TRBV18
TGTGCCAGCAGCCCGGCACAGGCCTACGAGCAGTACTTC,CASSPAQAYEQYF,NA,NA,TRBJ2-7,TRBV5-4
TGTGCCAGCAGCTTTTCTAGCGGGGGGCGGGGTGAGCAGTTCTTC,CASSFSSGGRGEQFF,NA,TRBD2,TRBJ2-1,TRBV7-3
TGCGCCAGCAGCTCGGGGACAGGGATGGTCACTGAAGCTTTCTTT,CASSSGTGMVTEAFF,NA,TRBD1,TRBJ1-1,TRBV5-1
TGTGCCAGCAGCTTAGTCGGGGTTGGGGGGAATTCACCCCTCCACTTT,CASSLVGVGGNSPLHF,NA,NA,TRBJ1-6,TRBV11-2
TGTGCCAGCAGTTTAGGGGGGACTATCAATCAGCCCCAGCATTTT,CASSLGGTINQPQHF,NA,NA,TRBJ1-5,TRBV27
TGTGCCAGCAGCGCCGCAGGCCCTAGCACAGATACGCAGTATTTT,CASSAAGPSTDTQYF,NA,NA,TRBJ2-3,TRBV11-3
TGTGCCAGCAGCTGGCCCGGGACAGGGACGATCTATGGCTACACCTTC,CASSWPGTGTIYGYTF,NA,TRBD1,TRBJ1-2,TRBV11-2
TGTGCCAGCAGCGTAGGACAGGGGGCAATCACAGATACGCAGTATTTT,CASSVGQGAITDTQYF,NA,TRBD1,TRBJ2-3,TRBV5-4
TGTGCCAGCAGCTTACGATTAACAGGGGTTAATTCACCCCTCCACTTT,CASSLRLTGVNSPLHF,NA,TRBD1,TRBJ1-6,TRBV11-2
TGCGCCAGCAGCACCACAGGGTACGGCAATGAGCAGTTCTTC,CASSTTGYGNEQFF,NA,NA,TRBJ2-1,TRBV5-1
TGTGCCAGCCGGGGACAGCCTCCTAACTATGGCTACACCTTC,CASRGQPPNYGYTF,medium-sized,TRBD1,TRBJ1-2,TRBV2
TGCGCCAGCAGCTTGCCGGGACAGGGGAGGGAAGGCTACACCTTC,CASSLPGQGREGYTF,NA,TRBD1,TRBJ1-2,TRBV5-1
TGTGCCAGCAGCCAAGCGGGGCTAGCGGGGGGGCCTTACGAGCAGTACTTC,CASSQAGLAGGPYEQYF,NA,TRBD2,TRBJ2-7,TRBV7-6
TGTGCCAGCAGCGTAGAGCGTGAGCAGTTCTTC,CASSVEREQFF,NA,NA,TRBJ2-1,TRBV9
TGTGCCAGCAGCGTCGGTACCTCTGGAAACACCATATATTTT,CASSVGTSGNTIYF,NA,NA,TRBJ1-3,TRBV9
TGTGCCAGCAGTGATGTAGCGGGGGGGGCCTACGAGCAGTACTTC,CASSDVAGGAYEQYF,NA,TRBD2,TRBJ2-7,TRBV6-1
TGTGCCAGCAGCCCTAGCGGGGGGGCCATCAATGAGCAGTTCTTC,CASSPSGGAINEQFF,NA,TRBD2,TRBJ2-1,TRBV7-3
TGTGCCAGCAGCCAGACAGGGGATAGTTCACCCCTCCACTTT,CASSQTGDSSPLHF,few,TRBD1,TRBJ1-6,TRBV7-9
TGCAGCGTTGGAGGAGCTGGAAACACCATATATTTT,CSVGGAGNTIYF,NA,NA,TRBJ1-3,TRBV29-1
TGCGCCAGCAGCTTGTCGCAGGGTGGCAATTCACCCCTCCACTTT,CASSLSQGGNSPLHF,NA,NA,TRBJ1-6,TRBV5-1
TGTGCCAGTAGTATTATAGGGGAAGGGGCCAACACTGAAGCTTTCTTT,CASSIIGEGANTEAFF,NA,NA,TRBJ1-1,TRBV19
TGTGCCAGCAACCCAGTGGGACAGGGGGGCACTGAAGCTTTCTTT,CASNPVGQGGTEAFF,NA,TRBD1,TRBJ1-1,TRBV2
TGTGCTAGTGGTTCCGGACAGCTCAGTGGCAACACTGAAGCTTTCTTT,CASGSGQLSGNTEAFF,NA,NA,TRBJ1-1,TRBV12-5
TGTGCCAGCAGCTCGGAACCGGGACAGGGTCTTGGGCAGTACTTC,CASSSEPGQGLGQYF,NA,TRBD1,TRBJ2-7,TRBV11-2
TGCGCCAGCAGCTTGGGCCCGGGGAACCAAGAGACCCAGTACTTC,CASSLGPGNQETQYF,once,NA,TRBJ2-5,TRBV5-1
TGTGCCAGCAGCCAACGGACAGGGGGTGTCTACGAGCAGTACTTC,CASSQRTGGVYEQYF,NA,TRBD1,TRBJ2-7,TRBV14
TGTGCCAGCAGCATTCGACAGTTGAACACTGAAGCTTTCTTT,CASSIRQLNTEAFF,NA,NA,TRBJ1-1,TRBV7-9
TGTGCCACCAGCTTGGGGGCCAACTCCTACGAGCAGTACTTC,CATSLGANSYEQYF,NA,NA,TRBJ2-7,TRBV15
TGTGCCAGCAGGAGACTAAAAGAGACCCAGTACTTC,CASRRLKETQYF,NA,NA,TRBJ2-5,TRBV2
TGCAGCGTTGGCCCAGGGGGGTACTTC,CSVGPGGYF,NA,TRBD1,TRBJ2-5,TRBV29-1
TGTGCCAGCAGCTTTCTTAACACTGAAGCTTTCTTT,CASSFLNTEAFF,NA,NA,TRBJ1-1,TRBV5-4
TGTGCCAGTAGTTCCAGGGGCCCCGCAACTAATGAAAAACTGTTTTTT,CASSSRGPATNEKLFF,NA,NA,TRBJ1-4,TRBV19
TGTGCCACCAGCAGAGACGAGCGGGGGGGCTCCTACGAGCAGTACTTC,CATSRDERGGSYEQYF,NA,TRBD2,TRBJ2-7,TRBV15
TGTGCCAGCACTGGACGGCGGGGGGGCTACGGCACAGATACGCAGTATTTT,CASTGRRGGYGTDTQYF,once,TRBD2,TRBJ2-3,TRBV7-8
TGTGCCAGTAAGGATCAGGATGGGTTGAACACTGAAGCTTTCTTT,CASKDQDGLNTEAFF,NA,NA,TRBJ1-1,TRBV19
TGTGCCAGCAGCCGACTAGCGGGTGACCCGGATACGCAGTATTTT,CASSRLAGDPDTQYF,NA,TRBD2,TRBJ2-3,TRBV11-3